This TCR beta chain was recorded in a study of blood T cell repertoires in COVID-19. Study information: Acute-phase and convalescent COVID-19 samples originated in the United States, Italy and Spain. In each case, the material was cDNA or gDNA derived from T cells, B-cell-depleted T cells, or PBMCs.

Trimming cost V 4 bases and J 6 bases, with 19 bases left between them. The CDR3 runs to 15 residues. This clone has just one count. Original data processing: The assay estimated nucleated cells by amplifying reference gene primers. Assay used: immunoSEQ multiplex PCR; TCRdb lists only in-frame clones, some missing. That table supplies the V and J calls and clone size; D and trimming were determined from the DNA. The sample shows under 200,000 clones, around 80% of them seen only once. The receptor was derived from an elderly woman with active or convalescent COVID-19. The sequencing input was peripheral blood. The chain recombines TRBV5-3 with TRBJ1-2, with D possibly matching TRBD1 (6 bases). TRBV5-3 carries the ORF label, with uncertain function. The CDR3 coding sequence is TGTGCCAGAAGCGTAAGGGGGGGGCCTACTCATGGCTACACCTTC. Translated, it gives CARSVRGGPTHGYTF.